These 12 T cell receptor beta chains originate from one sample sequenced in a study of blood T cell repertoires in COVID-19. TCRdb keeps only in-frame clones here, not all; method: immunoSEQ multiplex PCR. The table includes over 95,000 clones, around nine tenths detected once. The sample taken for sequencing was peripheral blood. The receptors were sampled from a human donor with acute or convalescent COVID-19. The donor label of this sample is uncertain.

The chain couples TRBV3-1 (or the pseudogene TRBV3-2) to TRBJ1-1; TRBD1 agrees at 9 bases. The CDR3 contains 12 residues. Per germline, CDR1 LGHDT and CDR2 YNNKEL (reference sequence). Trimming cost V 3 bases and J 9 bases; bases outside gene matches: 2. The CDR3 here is CASSQGQGQAFF. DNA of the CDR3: TGTGCCAGCAGCCAGGGACAGGGCCAAGCTTTCTTT.

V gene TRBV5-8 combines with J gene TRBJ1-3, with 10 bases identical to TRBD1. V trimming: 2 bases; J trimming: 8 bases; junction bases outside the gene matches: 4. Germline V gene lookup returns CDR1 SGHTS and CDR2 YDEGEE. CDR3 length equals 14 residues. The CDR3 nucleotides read TGTGCCAGCAGCTTCGACAGGGGGCTTTACACCATATATTTT. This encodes CASSFDRGLYTIYF.

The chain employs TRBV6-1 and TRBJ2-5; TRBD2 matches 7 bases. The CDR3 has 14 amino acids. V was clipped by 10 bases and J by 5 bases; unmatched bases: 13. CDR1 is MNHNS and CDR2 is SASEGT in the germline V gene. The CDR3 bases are TGTGCCACGGGAGGCGGGAGAAACTCCGAGACCCAGTACTTC. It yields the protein CATGGGRNSETQYF.

CDR3 in DNA: TGTGCCAGCAGCCTAGACAGGGTCCCAGCCTACGAGCAGTACTTC. This sequence encodes CASSLDRVPAYEQYF. The V and J genes are TRBV27 and TRBJ2-7, with 7 bases that match TRBD1. The junction had 10 bases not matched to a gene; V was cut back by 6 bases and J by 2 bases. There are 15 residues in the CDR3. Germline V gives CDR1 MNHEY, CDR2 SMNVEV (reference sequence).

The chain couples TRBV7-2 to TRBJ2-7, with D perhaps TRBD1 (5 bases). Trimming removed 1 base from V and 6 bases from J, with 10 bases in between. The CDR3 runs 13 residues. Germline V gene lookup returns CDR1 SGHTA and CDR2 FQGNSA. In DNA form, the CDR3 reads TGTGCCAGCAGCTTAGTCCTCCAGGGCGAGCAGTACTTC. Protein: CASSLVLQGEQYF.

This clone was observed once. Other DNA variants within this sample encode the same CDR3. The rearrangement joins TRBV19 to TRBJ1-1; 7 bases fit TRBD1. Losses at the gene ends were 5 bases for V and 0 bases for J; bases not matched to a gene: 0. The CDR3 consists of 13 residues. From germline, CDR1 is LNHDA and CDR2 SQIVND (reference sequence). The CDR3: CASSDRVNTEAFF. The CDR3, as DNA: TGTGCCAGTAGTGACAGGGTGAACACTGAAGCTTTCTTT.

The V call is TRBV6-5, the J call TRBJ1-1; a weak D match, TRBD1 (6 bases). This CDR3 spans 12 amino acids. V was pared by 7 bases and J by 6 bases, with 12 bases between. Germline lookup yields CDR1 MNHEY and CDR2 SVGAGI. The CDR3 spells CASKQGWSEAFF. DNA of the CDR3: TGTGCCAGCAAACAGGGTTGGTCTGAAGCTTTCTTT.

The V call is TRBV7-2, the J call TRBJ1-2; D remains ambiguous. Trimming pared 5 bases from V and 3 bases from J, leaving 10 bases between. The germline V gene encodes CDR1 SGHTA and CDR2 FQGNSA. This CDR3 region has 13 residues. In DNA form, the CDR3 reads TGTGCCAGCAGCCCTGATTACTACTATGGCTACACCTTC. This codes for CASSPDYYYGYTF.

CDR3 in amino acids: CASRTGFYEQYF. The CDR3 nucleotides are TGTGCCAGTAGGACAGGATTCTACGAGCAGTACTTC. The chain links TRBV28 to TRBJ2-7; 7 bases fit TRBD1. V dropped 9 bases and J dropped 3; count of bases not matched to a gene: 5. CDR1 and CDR2 from the germline V gene are MDHEN and SYDVKM. The CDR3 extends over 12 amino acids.

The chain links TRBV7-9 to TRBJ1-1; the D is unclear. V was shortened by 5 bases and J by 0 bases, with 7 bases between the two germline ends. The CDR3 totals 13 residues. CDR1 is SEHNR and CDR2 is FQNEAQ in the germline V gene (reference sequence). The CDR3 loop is CASSGLMNTEAFF. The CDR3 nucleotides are TGTGCCAGCAGCGGACTGATGAACACTGAAGCTTTCTTT.

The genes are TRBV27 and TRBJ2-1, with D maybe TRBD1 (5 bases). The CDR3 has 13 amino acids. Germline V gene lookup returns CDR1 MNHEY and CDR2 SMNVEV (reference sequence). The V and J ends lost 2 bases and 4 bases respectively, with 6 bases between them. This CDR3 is CASSLQGYNEQFF. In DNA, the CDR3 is TGTGCCAGCAGTTTACAGGGTTACAATGAGCAGTTCTTC.

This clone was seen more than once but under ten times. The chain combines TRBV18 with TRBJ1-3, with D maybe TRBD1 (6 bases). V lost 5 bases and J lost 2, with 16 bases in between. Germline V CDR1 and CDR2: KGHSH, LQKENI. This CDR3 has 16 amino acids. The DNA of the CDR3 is TGTGCCAGCTCAAATATACAGGGTGCGACTGGAAACACCATATATTTT. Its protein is CASSNIQGATGNTIYF.